The 20 T cell receptor beta chains listed next were all sequenced from one sample in a study of OX40 agonist ivuxolimab in advanced cancers. The method was immunoSEQ multiplex PCR; TCRdb's version includes in-frame clones alone and lacks a portion of them. The sample carries 100,000 to 140,000 clones, around 93% recorded once. The starting material was CD4+ or CD8+ T cells sorted from blood, obtained in a trial of the OX40 agonist ivuxolimab. Receptors originate from an adult with an advanced solid tumor such as melanoma, head and neck, liver or kidney cancer.

Note on this clone: Additional DNA sequences in this sample encode the identical CDR3. The chain recombines TRBV30 with TRBJ2-6; unclear D gene. The CDR3 has 12 residues. Trimming left V 3 bases short and J 0 bases short, with 0 bases between. Germline V gene sequence: CDR1 GTSNPN, CDR2 SVGIG (reference sequence). CDR3 DNA: TGTGCCTGGAGCTCTGGGGCCAACGTCCTGACTTTC. It is translated as CAWSSGANVLTF.

The CDR3 reads CASSLTRLGNTEAFF. The CDR3 bases are TGTGCCAGCAGTCTCACCAGGCTAGGGAACACTGAAGCTTTCTTT. This chain joins TRBV28 and TRBJ1-1; no firm D call. Germline V gives CDR1 MDHEN, CDR2 SYDVKM. Trimming left V 5 bases short and J 1 base short, with 14 bases between. The CDR3 is 15 residues long.

The chain carries TRBV5-6 and TRBJ1-6; tentative D call: TRBD1 (6 bases). The germline V gene encodes CDR1 SGHDT and CDR2 YYEEEE. V lost 4 bases, J lost 5 bases, and 13 bases lay in between. This CDR3 has 15 amino acids. For the CDR3, the DNA is TGTGCCAGCAGCGCGGGGTGGGGGCATAATTCACCCCTCCACTTT. Amino acids: CASSAGWGHNSPLHF.

The chain has TRBV19 and TRBJ1-5, with D possibly matching TRBD1 (5 bases). In germline, CDR1 is LNHDA, CDR2 SQIVND (reference sequence). The CDR3 has 15 residues. Trimming removed 3 bases from V and 6 bases from J, with 15 bases in between. CDR3 DNA sequence: TGTGCCAGTAGTATTGCCAGGGACGGGAGTCAGCCCCAGCATTTT. Translating gives CASSIARDGSQPQHF. Complete variable domain (other parts from reference TRBV19 and TRBJ1-5): DGGITQSPKYLFRKEGQNVTLSCEQNLNHDAMYWYRQDPGQGLRLIYYSQIVNDFQKGDIAEGYSVSREKKESFPLTVTSAQKNPTAFYLCASSIARDGSQPQHFGDGTRLSIL.

The gene calls are TRBV6-5 and TRBJ2-2; TRBD1 matches 8 bases. V gave up 6 bases and J gave up 7 bases; unmatched junction bases: 7. This CDR3 comprises 14 residues. From germline, CDR1 is MNHEY and CDR2 SVGAGI. The CDR3 region has the DNA TGTGCCAGCAGACAGCCAGGGGGCATCGGGGAGCTGTTTTTT. Amino acids: CASRQPGGIGELFF.

The chain links TRBV7-3 to TRBJ2-1, with 11 bases lining up with TRBD2. With V trimmed by 2 bases and J by 5 bases, 8 bases remained unmatched. This CDR3 region has 17 residues. Germline V gene sequence: CDR1 SGHTA, CDR2 FQGTGA. CDR3 loop: CASSLSRTSGRHNEQFF. The CDR3, as DNA: TGTGCCAGCAGCTTATCTCGGACTAGCGGGCGCCACAATGAGCAGTTCTTC.

A single count supports this clone. V gene TRBV28 combines with J gene TRBJ1-5; a possible D gene is TRBD1 (5 bases). The germline gives CDR1 MDHEN, CDR2 SYDVKM. Deletions cut 6 bases from V and 1 base from J, with 13 bases between. This CDR3 is built from 15 residues. This chain's CDR3 is CASRGGLASNQPQHF. The DNA for the CDR3 is TGTGCCAGCAGGGGGGGACTGGCGAGCAATCAGCCCCAGCATTTT.

The chain carries TRBV27 and TRBJ2-7; 10 bases agree with TRBD1. With V trimmed by 5 bases and J by 4 bases, 11 bases remained unmatched. Germline V gene data show CDR1 as MNHEY and CDR2 as SMNVEV (reference sequence). CDR3 length: 16 amino acids. This CDR3 reads CASSNNPGTGEYEQYF. The CDR3 DNA reads as TGTGCCAGCAGTAACAATCCCGGGACAGGGGAGTACGAGCAGTACTTC.

The chain carries TRBV7-9 and TRBJ2-7; TRBD2 aligns across 7 bases. This CDR3 has 14 amino acids. J was trimmed by 4 bases and V by 1 base; bases with no gene match: 4. Looked up from germline, CDR1 is SEHNR and CDR2 is FQNEAQ (reference sequence). In DNA form, the CDR3 reads TGTGCCAGCAGCTTAGGGGACGGGAGGTACGAGCAGTACTTC. Translated, it gives CASSLGDGRYEQYF.

The gene calls are TRBV19 and TRBJ1-2, with 7 bases that match TRBD1. Losses at the gene ends were 7 bases for V and 1 base for J; bases not matched to a gene: 6. The CDR3 has 14 residues. Germline CDR1 is LNHDA and CDR2 is SQIVND (reference sequence). CDR3 sequence reads: CASTPDRLNYGYTF. Written as DNA, the CDR3 is TGTGCCAGTACCCCGGACAGGCTTAACTATGGCTACACCTTC.

This clone was recorded once. V is TRBV28 and J is TRBJ1-2; D remains unclear. Trimming left V 6 bases short and J 5 bases short, with 4 bases between. Germline values: CDR1 MDHEN, CDR2 SYDVKM. CDR3 length equals 10 residues. CDR3 region: CASSGYGYTF. CDR3 DNA sequence: TGTGCCAGCAGCGGTTATGGCTACACCTTC.

The chain employs TRBV4-2 and TRBJ1-4, with D perhaps TRBD1 (6 bases). This CDR3 contains 15 residues. Germline lookup yields CDR1 LGHNA and CDR2 YNFKEQ. Between the trimmed V and J ends, which lost 1 base and 7 bases, there was a span of 13 bases. CDR3 loop: CASSQAQGPIEKLFF. CDR3 coding DNA: TGTGCCAGCAGCCAAGCCCAGGGGCCGATTGAAAAACTGTTTTTT.

The genes are TRBV7-9 and TRBJ1-1; D is ambiguous. V gave up 1 base and J gave up 0 bases, with 12 bases separating them. Germline loops: CDR1 SEHNR, CDR2 FQNEAQ (reference sequence). This CDR3 is 16 amino acids long. The CDR3 sequence: CASSLGPAGMNTEAFF. The CDR3 nucleotides are TGTGCCAGCAGCTTAGGGCCAGCCGGGATGAACACTGAAGCTTTCTTT.

This sequence joins TRBV19 and TRBJ2-3; 10 positions match TRBD2. CDR1 LNHDA and CDR2 SQIVND come from the germline V gene (reference sequence). The CDR3 covers 18 residues. With 5 bases clipped from V and 3 bases from J, the junction kept 14 bases outside the gene matches. The CDR3 nucleotides are TGTGCCAGTAGTTCATCTAGCGGGAGAGGTATGGGGACAGATACGCAGTATTTT. This translates into CASSSSSGRGMGTDTQYF.

The gene calls are TRBV10-2 and TRBJ2-7; 7 nucleotides line up with TRBD1. The CDR3 is made up of 15 amino acids. The junction had 9 bases not matched to a gene; V was cut back by 3 bases and J by 4 bases. Germline CDR1 reads WSHSY; CDR2 reads SAAADI. The CDR3 bases are TGCGCCAGCAGTGAAAGGGCAGGGGGAGTGTACGAGCAGTACTTC. As protein: CASSERAGGVYEQYF.

CDR3 sequence reads: CASSLRLGGSTDTQYF. CDR3 DNA sequence: TGTGCCAGCAGCTTACGACTAGGTGGAAGCACAGATACGCAGTATTTT. The chain carries TRBV7-3 and TRBJ2-3; D might be TRBD2 (6 bases). This CDR3 has 16 amino acids. Germline CDR1 reads SGHTA; CDR2 reads FQGTGA. V lost 2 bases and J 0 bases, leaving 12 bases between the germline ends.

The chain is built from TRBV9 and TRBJ1-1; D gene ambiguous. Germline-derived CDR1 and CDR2 are SGDLS and YYNGEE. The V and J ends lost 4 bases and 1 base respectively, with 8 bases between them. CDR3 length equals 13 residues. The CDR3 sequence is CASSSARNTEAFF. In DNA form, the CDR3 reads TGTGCCAGCAGCTCTGCTAGGAACACTGAAGCTTTCTTT.

The CDR3 spells CASSPGATNEKLFF. CDR3 coding DNA: TGTGCCAGCAGCCCCGGGGCAACTAATGAAAAACTGTTTTTT. The chain recombines TRBV5-4 with TRBJ1-4; no reliable D call. Germline V CDR1 and CDR2: SGHNT, YYREEE (reference sequence). The V and J ends lost 4 bases and 0 bases respectively, with 7 bases between them. The CDR3 has 14 residues.

The table lists this clone with a count of one. The rearrangement uses TRBV19 and TRBJ1-4, with a weak D call TRBD1 (5 bases). Trimming took off 4 bases at V and 9 bases at J, with 15 bases between the two ends. CDR1 and CDR2 from the germline V gene are LNHDA and SQIVND (reference sequence). The CDR3 extends over 14 amino acids. CDR3 in amino acids: CASSRRGLNQKLFF. The CDR3 coding sequence is TGTGCCAGTAGTAGGAGGGGTTTGAATCAAAAACTGTTTTTT.

This clone was seen a handful of times. The sample holds other DNA sequences that translate to the same CDR3. The chain employs TRBV6-1 and TRBJ1-5, with TRBD1 identical over 8 bases. Germline V gene lookup returns CDR1 MNHNS and CDR2 SASEGT. V shed 8 bases, J shed 5 bases, and the junction held 11 bases outside the gene matches. The CDR3 covers 15 residues. The CDR3 is CASSVGTGPYQPQHF. The CDR3 region has the DNA TGTGCCAGCTCTGTAGGGACAGGTCCGTATCAGCCCCAGCATTTT.